The 23 T cell receptor beta chains below come from one sample, sequenced in a study of breast tumors, draining lymph nodes, adjacent tissues. A single record per CDR3 protein comes from TCRdb applying MiXCR to the multiplex PCR reads. Among around 230,000 distinct CDR3 sequences listed, less than 40% were seen once. Axillary draining lymph nodes of breast cancer patients supplied the node samples. Sequencing was performed on axillary lymph node tissue. The receptors here all came from a female donor with breast cancer. Some clones in this sample may be carry-over from other donors' samples.

This clonotype was picked up many times. The chain couples TRBV7-9 to TRBJ2-5; 9 bases line up with TRBD1. CDR3 length equals 14 residues. Germline V lookup: CDR1 SEHNR, CDR2 FQNEAQ (reference sequence). After removal of 3 bases from V and 4 bases from J, the junction contained 3 bases not matched to a gene. The CDR3 sequence is CASSFGTGRETQYF. CDR3 coding DNA: TGTGCCAGCAGCTTCGGGACAGGGAGAGAGACCCAGTACTTC.

The chain recombines TRBV5-5 with TRBJ2-6; the match to TRBD1 covers 9 bases. CDR3 size: 13 residues. In germline, CDR1 is SGHKS, CDR2 YYEKEE (reference sequence). Unmatched junction bases numbered 0, after V lost 3 bases and J lost 8 bases. CDR3 nucleotide sequence: TGTGCCAGCAGCTACAGGGGGCCCAACGTCCTGACTTTC. Its translation is CASSYRGPNVLTF.

This clonotype was recorded once. The conserved phenylalanine or tryptophan normally closing the CDR3 is absent here, so this likely arose from a read error. The DNA is left out, because the CDR3 cannot be placed on it with certainty; the CDR3 is given as TCRdb lists it. The CDR3 sequence: CASSPGTLYT. V gene TRBV5-5 combines with J gene TRBJ2-5; TRBD1, the D gene given by the table, was not confirmed from the DNA. The germline V gene has CDR1 SGHKS and CDR2 YYEKEE (reference sequence). The length of the CDR3 is 10 amino acids, counting both ends.

This chain links TRBV6-5 with TRBJ2-1, with unresolved D. The CDR3 extends over 14 amino acids. Germline CDR1 is MNHEY and CDR2 is SVGAGI. V was pared by 7 bases and J by 7 bases, with 17 bases between. CDR3 amino acids: CASNRPPPKNEQFF. The CDR3 coding sequence is TGTGCCAGCAATCGACCCCCCCCTAAGAATGAGCAGTTCTTC.

The chain uses TRBV10-1 and TRBJ2-3; D gene ambiguous. The ends were cut back, 2 bases at V and 1 base at J, with 10 bases in the middle. Germline CDR1 is WNHNN and CDR2 is SYGVQD (reference sequence). The CDR3 is made up of 15 amino acids. CDR3 in DNA: TGCGCCAGCAGTGAGCCCAGCCTCGGCACAGATACGCAGTATTTT. Translated: CASSEPSLGTDTQYF.

As regards this clonotype: A much more abundant neighbour one base away suggests this may be a read error. This chain joins TRBV6-5 and TRBJ1-5; TRBD1 aligns across 8 bases. The CDR3 spans 13 residues. Germline lookup yields CDR1 MNHEY and CDR2 SVGAGI. The CDR3: CASTDRVGQPRHF. As DNA, the CDR3 is TGTGCCAGCACGGACAGGGTAGGTCAGCCCCGGCATTTT.

Ten or more counts support this clonotype. The chain has TRBV20-1 and TRBJ2-7; tentative D call: TRBD2 (5 bases). Germline V gene data show CDR1 as DFQATT and CDR2 as SNEGSKA (reference sequence). The germline V and J ends were trimmed by 0 bases and 4 bases, with 16 bases remaining between them. This CDR3 has 15 amino acids. The CDR3 DNA sequence: TGCAGTGCTAGAGATCCAACTAGAGACCGTTACGAGCAGTACTTC. Protein product: CSARDPTRDRYEQYF.

This clonotype was observed at least ten times. The chain couples TRBV19 to TRBJ1-2; D uncertain. V was cut by 7 bases and J by 1 base, with 16 bases left in between. In germline, CDR1 is LNHDA, CDR2 SQIVND (reference sequence). The CDR3 has 15 residues. DNA of the CDR3: TGTGCCAGTAACCCCGGACGGGTTTTTAACTATGGCTACACCTTC. Protein product: CASNPGRVFNYGYTF.

The gene calls are TRBV5-1 and TRBJ2-5, with a tentative D call TRBD1 (5 bases). CDR3 length equals 14 residues. CDR1 and CDR2 (germline): SGHRS, YFSETQ. Between the trimmed V and J ends, which lost 3 bases and 2 bases, there was a span of 11 bases. The CDR3 nucleotides read TGCGCCAGCAGCTACGGACAAGGGCAAGAGACCCAGTACTTC. Protein: CASSYGQGQETQYF.

This clonotype was seen many times. The chain links TRBV9 to TRBJ2-3; 7 positions match TRBD2. Trimming removed 4 bases from V and 6 bases from J; junction bases left unmatched: 11. Germline V gene lookup returns CDR1 SGDLS and CDR2 YYNGEE. The CDR3 sequence is 15 residues long. The CDR3 is CASSPLAGPQDTQYF. The CDR3 DNA reads as TGTGCCAGCAGCCCATTAGCGGGCCCCCAGGATACGCAGTATTTT.

About this clonotype: Being one base from a much bigger clone, this may be a read error. V usage is TRBV28 and J usage is TRBJ2-7, with 10 bases lining up with TRBD1. Germline-derived CDR1 and CDR2 are MDHEN and SYDVKM. The CDR3 runs 13 residues. In DNA, the CDR3 is TGTGCCAGCAGTTTATGGACAGGGGGCGAGCAGCACTTC. This translates into CASSLWTGGEQHF.

This chain links TRBV13 with TRBJ1-2, with D possibly being TRBD1 (5 bases). Between the trimmed V and J ends, which lost 5 bases and 1 base, there was a span of 20 bases. The germline V gene has CDR1 PRHDT and CDR2 FYEKMQ (reference sequence). The CDR3 has 17 amino acids. The CDR3 DNA sequence: TGTGCCAGCAGCCCCGGACTAGCGGGACTAGATAACTATGGCTACACCTTC. Translation: CASSPGLAGLDNYGYTF. Looking up the rest from reference TRBV13 and TRBJ1-2 gives the full variable domain: AAGVIQSPRHLIKEKRETATLKCYPIPRHDTVYWYQQGPGQDPQFLISFYEKMQSDKGSIPDRFSAQQFSDYHSELNMSSLELGDSALYFCASSPGLAGLDNYGYTFGSGTRLTVV.

This clonotype occurred many times. The chain combines TRBV7-8 with TRBJ2-7; 8 nucleotides match TRBD1. The J segment lost 3 bases and the V segment lost 6 bases, leaving 7 bases of the junction unmatched. This CDR3 has 14 amino acids. CDR1 and CDR2 from the germline V gene are SGHVS and FQNEAQ. For the CDR3, the DNA is TGTGCCAGCAGTTCACAGGGGGTCCGCTACGAGCAGTACTTC. This sequence encodes CASSSQGVRYEQYF.

This clonotype was observed at least ten times. The chain links TRBV5-1 to TRBJ2-1, with TRBD2 identical over 8 bases. The length of the CDR3 is 16 residues. V trimming: 4 bases; J trimming: 8 bases; junction bases outside the gene matches: 14. From germline, CDR1 is SGHRS and CDR2 YFSETQ. The CDR3 DNA reads as TGCGCCAGCAGCCGGGGATTTCGGGAGGGCAGAGATGAGCAGTTCTTC. Protein: CASSRGFREGRDEQFF.

The genes are TRBV25-1 and TRBJ2-2; 8 bases match TRBD1. CDR1 and CDR2 from the germline V gene are MGHDK and SYGVNS. CDR3 length: 18 residues. V trimming: 6 bases; J trimming: 7 bases; junction bases outside the gene matches: 19. The CDR3 is CASRDRVSTGLAIGELFF. CDR3 nucleotide sequence: TGTGCCAGCAGGGACAGGGTCTCAACCGGGCTAGCGATCGGGGAGCTGTTTTTT. The whole variable domain, filled in from reference TRBV25-1 and TRBJ2-2, reads EADIYQTPRYLVIGTGKKITLECSQTMGHDKMYWYQQDPGMELHLIHYSYGVNSTEKGDLSSESTVSRIRTEHFPLTLESARPSHTSQYLCASRDRVSTGLAIGELFFGEGSRLTVL.

This clonotype was detected many times. The CDR3: CASSFWGQGTGELFF. CDR3 nucleotide sequence: TGTGCCAGCAGTTTCTGGGGGCAGGGTACCGGGGAGCTGTTTTTT. V and J are TRBV11-2 and TRBJ2-2; D may be TRBD1 (6 bases). Germline V CDR1 and CDR2: SGHAT, FQNNGV. This CDR3 has 15 amino acids. V was clipped by 6 bases and J by 5 bases, with 16 bases between them.

The rearrangement joins TRBV20-1 to TRBJ2-5, with 8 bases matching TRBD1. The CDR3 length is 16 residues. The V gene's germline CDR1 is DFQATT and CDR2 SNEGSKA (reference sequence). Unmatched junction bases numbered 19, after V lost 6 bases and J lost 7 bases. The CDR3 region has the DNA TGCAGTGCCCCGCCGGGAACAGGGGGATTATTGAGGACCCAGTACTTC. Amino acid sequence: CSAPPGTGGLLRTQYF.

There are many counts of this clonotype. The chain joins TRBV6-5 to TRBJ1-2; D is perhaps TRBD1 (5 bases). The V end lost 6 bases, the J end lost 0 bases, and 11 bases lay between the germline ends. CDR1 MNHEY and CDR2 SVGAGI come from the germline V gene. CDR3 length: 14 amino acids. CDR3 DNA: TGTGCCAGCAGAAGGGACGTTGCTAACTATGGCTACACCTTC. It translates to CASRRDVANYGYTF.

The sample holds a few counts of this clonotype. This rearrangement joins TRBV6-5 to TRBJ2-3, with 7 bases aligning to TRBD2. The V gene end was trimmed by 6 bases and the J gene end by 2 bases; junction bases not matched to a gene: 11. There are 16 residues in the CDR3. CDR1 is MNHEY, CDR2 SVGAGI, per germline. The DNA of the CDR3 is TGTGCCAGCAGCTCATCCCGGGGGGTCAACACAGATACGCAGTATTTT. Amino acid sequence: CASSSSRGVNTDTQYF.

V gene TRBV5-6 combines with J gene TRBJ2-4; unclear D gene. This CDR3 contains 16 residues. Trimming took off 1 base at V and 0 bases at J, with 11 bases between the two ends. Germline assignment: CDR1 SGHDT and CDR2 YYEEEE. CDR3: CASSLPAGVAKNIQYF. CDR3 coding DNA: TGTGCCAGCAGCTTGCCGGCAGGAGTAGCCAAAAACATTCAGTACTTC.

A note on this clonotype: This may be a read error: a much more frequent sequence differs by one nucleotide. The chain is built from TRBV20-1 and TRBJ1-2; tentative D call: TRBD1 (6 bases). The ends were cut back, 2 bases at V and 4 bases at J, with 17 bases in the middle. The V gene's germline CDR1 is DFQATT and CDR2 SNEGSKA (reference sequence). The CDR3 extends over 15 amino acids. The DNA of the CDR3 is TGCAGTGCTAGACCGTCGTACAGGGATGCCTATGGCTACACCTTC. Its protein is CSARPSYRDAYGYTF.

At least ten counts were recorded for this clonotype. This chain uses TRBV2 with TRBJ2-7; 9 nucleotides line up with TRBD1. Germline V gene sequence: CDR1 SNHLY, CDR2 FYNNEI. With 0 bases clipped from V and 2 bases from J, the junction kept 2 bases outside the gene matches. This CDR3 comprises 15 residues. The CDR3 region has the DNA TGTGCCAGCAGTGAAGCCACAGGGGGCGCCTACGAGCAGTACTTC. It codes for CASSEATGGAYEQYF.

The chain employs TRBV15 and TRBJ2-5; TRBD2 aligns across 9 bases. CDR1 and CDR2 (germline): LNHNV, YYDKDF (reference sequence). After removal of 0 bases from V and 4 bases from J, the junction contained 6 bases not matched to a gene. The CDR3 contains 16 residues. The CDR3 DNA follows: TGTGCCACCAGCAGAGAGGGCGGGGGGGCCATAGAGACCCAGTACTTC. Its translation is CATSREGGGAIETQYF.